This is a list of T cell receptor beta chains from one sample in a study of T cell repertoires in cytomegalovirus infection. TCRdb processed the reads anew with MiXCR; each CDR3 protein has one entry. The sample lists 150,000 to 200,000 distinct CDR3 sequences, roughly 15% seen once, with about 17% in the top ten. Sequenced input: CD8+ T cells from PBMCs. The receptors shown here come from a human donor in good health (CMV status not recorded). Some clones in this sample may be carry-over from other donors' samples. Each CDR3 is given with its conserved first and last residue. The order of the fields is CDR3 protein, CDR3 DNA, J gene, clone size, V gene, D gene. D genes are given only for firm matches. The size entry is marked missing in some rows and otherwise reads once, few, many or a size class.

CDR3: CATSRDWGYEQYF
DNA: TGTGCCACCAGCAGAGATTGGGGCTACGAGCAGTACTTC
J: TRBJ2-7
size: few
V: TRBV15
D: NA

CDR3: CASAPGQGRPQETQYF
DNA: TGTGCCAGCGCTCCGGGACAGGGGCGCCCCCAAGAGACCCAGTACTTC
J: TRBJ2-5
size: few
V: TRBV25-1
D: TRBD1

CDR3: CASSLGQGSSYEQYF
DNA: TGTGCCAGCAGTTTGGGACAGGGGAGCTCCTACGAGCAGTACTTC
J: TRBJ2-7
size: few
V: TRBV7-9
D: TRBD1

CDR3: CASSYNRELFF
DNA: TGTGCCAGCAGTTACAACCGGGAGCTGTTTTTT
J: TRBJ2-2
size: few
V: TRBV6-2/TRBV6-3
D: NA

CDR3: CASSLGPSTSYEQYF
DNA: TGTGCCAGCAGCTTGGGACCCTCGACCTCCTACGAGCAGTACTTC
J: TRBJ2-7
size: few
V: TRBV5-6
D: NA

CDR3: CASHRSTGELFF
DNA: TGTGCCAGTCACCGTTCAACCGGGGAGCTGTTTTTT
J: TRBJ2-2
size: NA
V: TRBV6-8
D: NA

CDR3: CASSQELAGSDTQYF
DNA: TGTGCCAGCAGCCAAGAACTAGCGGGTTCGGATACGCAGTATTTT
J: TRBJ2-3
size: few
V: TRBV4-2
D: TRBD2

CDR3: CASSWAAGTYEQYF
DNA: TGTGCCAGCAGTTGGGCCGCGGGCACCTACGAGCAGTACTTC
J: TRBJ2-7
size: NA
V: TRBV6-2/TRBV6-3
D: NA

CDR3: CASSLRALETQYF
DNA: TGTGCCAGCAGCTTAAGGGCTTTGGAGACCCAGTACTTC
J: TRBJ2-5
size: few
V: TRBV7-2
D: NA

CDR3: CSVEGRDLGGTGELFF
DNA: TGCAGCGTTGAAGGCCGGGACCTTGGTGGGACCGGGGAGCTGTTTTTT
J: TRBJ2-2
size: NA
V: TRBV29-1
D: NA

CDR3: CASSSTVLGGANVLTF
DNA: TGTGCCAGCAGCTCTACGGTTTTGGGGGGGGCCAACGTCCTGACTTTC
J: TRBJ2-6
size: few
V: TRBV7-9
D: NA

CDR3: CSVEGRREGETQYF
DNA: TGCAGCGTTGAAGGACGACGGGAAGGGGAGACCCAGTACTTC
J: TRBJ2-5
size: many
V: TRBV29-1
D: NA

CDR3: CASFTGGSEAFF
DNA: TGTGCCAGTTTTACAGGGGGCTCGGAAGCTTTCTTT
J: TRBJ1-1
size: NA
V: TRBV19
D: TRBD1

CDR3: CSVDLGTSRETQYF
DNA: TGCAGCGTTGACCTGGGTACCTCGCGGGAGACCCAGTACTTC
J: TRBJ2-5
size: few
V: TRBV29-1
D: NA

CDR3: CASSIGGLYNEQFF
DNA: TGTGCCAGCAGTATTGGAGGCCTGTACAATGAGCAGTTCTTC
J: TRBJ2-1
size: NA
V: TRBV27
D: NA

CDR3: CASSQLATGELFF
DNA: TGTGCCAGCAGCCAATTGGCAACCGGGGAGCTGTTTTTT
J: TRBJ2-2
size: few
V: TRBV4-2
D: NA

CDR3: CSVDPGSGNTIYF
DNA: TGCAGCGTTGACCCTGGGTCTGGAAACACCATATATTTT
J: TRBJ1-3
size: few
V: TRBV29-1
D: NA

CDR3: CASSQDWSGSGNTIYF
DNA: TGTGCCAGCAGCCAAGATTGGTCCGGGTCTGGAAACACCATATATTTT
J: TRBJ1-3
size: NA
V: TRBV4-2
D: NA

CDR3: CASSLRRTGFTGELFF
DNA: TGTGCCAGCAGCTTAAGACGGACAGGGTTCACCGGGGAGCTGTTTTTT
J: TRBJ2-2
size: NA
V: TRBV13
D: TRBD1

CDR3: CASSSLSDRVDDSGELFF
DNA: TGTGCCAGCAGTTCCCTTTCGGACAGGGTGGATGATTCCGGGGAGCTGTTTTTT
J: TRBJ2-2
size: few
V: TRBV28
D: TRBD1

CDR3: CASSLDEGGQLETQYF
DNA: TGTGCCAGCAGCTTAGATGAGGGGGGACAGTTGGAGACCCAGTACTTC
J: TRBJ2-5
size: NA
V: TRBV7-9
D: NA

CDR3: CSVLGLAGAKEQFF
DNA: TGCAGCGTTTTGGGACTAGCGGGGGCCAAGGAGCAGTTCTTC
J: TRBJ2-1
size: many
V: TRBV29-1
D: TRBD2

CDR3: CASSLEGSSGANVLTF
DNA: TGTGCCAGCAGCTTGGAAGGAAGCTCTGGGGCCAACGTCCTGACTTTC
J: TRBJ2-6
size: NA
V: TRBV11-1
D: NA

CDR3: CASSFGFTGHSNPSSYNEQFF
DNA: TGTGCCAGCAGCTTCGGCTTCACAGGGCACTCAAACCCGAGCTCCTACAATGAGCAGTTCTTC
J: TRBJ2-1
size: NA
V: TRBV11-2
D: NA

CDR3: CASSLAPLGPSTDTQYF
DNA: TGTGCCAGCAGCTTAGCCCCCCTAGGGCCTAGCACAGATACGCAGTATTTT
J: TRBJ2-3
size: few
V: TRBV7-8
D: NA

CDR3: CASSSQTWNEQYF
DNA: TGTGCCAGCAGTTCCCAGACTTGGAACGAGCAGTACTTC
J: TRBJ2-7
size: few
V: TRBV6-2/TRBV6-3
D: NA